The 19 T cell receptor beta chains below come from one sample, sequenced in a study of T-cell reconstitution after alpha-beta-depleted transplantation in children. Unique molecular identifiers were incorporated into the prepared TCRbeta library. One entry per CDR3 protein, called by TCRdb with MiXCR from the PCR reads. This sample has about 980,000 distinct CDR3 sequences, with 25% to 35% found just once. The source was PBMCs, mostly from graft donor cells, collected 360 days after TCRalphabeta/CD19-depleted stem cell transplant. The receptors were sampled from a boy under two years old who had a stem cell transplant for SCID, so the T cells may come from the graft donor.

V is TRBV6-5 and J is TRBJ1-1; 9 bases line up with TRBD1. Per the germline V gene, CDR1 is MNHEY and CDR2 is SVGAGI. The CDR3 extends over 13 amino acids. The trim removed 5 bases at V and 7 bases at J, leaving 5 bases unmatched. The CDR3 bases are TGTGCCAGCAGTAACCGACAGGGGGGTGAAGCTTTCTTT. Its protein is CASSNRQGGEAFF.

Many counts were recorded for this clonotype. The chain carries TRBV12-3 or TRBV12-4 and TRBJ2-7; 8 positions agree with TRBD1. The CDR3 length is 13 residues. Trimming at V came to 6 bases and at J to 3 bases, leaving 4 bases not matched to a gene. Here the CDR3 reads CASRLTGDYEQYF. In DNA, the CDR3 is TGTGCCAGCAGACTGACAGGGGACTACGAGCAGTACTTC.

The chain combines TRBV7-2 with TRBJ1-1, with D unclear. The length of the CDR3 is 15 residues. The germline V gene has CDR1 SGHTA and CDR2 FQGNSA. Trimming removed 6 bases at V and 1 base at J, with 15 bases between. The CDR3 bases are TGTGCCAGCAGGGAAGTCACTGCCTGGAACACTGAAGCTTTCTTT. Amino acid sequence: CASREVTAWNTEAFF.

This clonotype was recorded a few times. The chain is built from TRBV5-5 and TRBJ2-1, with D perhaps being TRBD1 or TRBD2 (5 bases each). The CDR3 consists of 17 residues. V lost 0 bases and J 0 bases, leaving 13 bases between the germline ends. Germline lookup yields CDR1 SGHKS and CDR2 YYEKEE (reference sequence). The CDR3, as DNA: TGTGCCAGCAGCTTGGACGGGACGGCTAGCTCCTACAATGAGCAGTTCTTC. This gives the protein CASSLDGTASSYNEQFF.

The chain links TRBV29-1 to TRBJ1-1; tentative D call: TRBD1 (6 bases). V was clipped by 7 bases and J by 1 base, with 13 bases between them. Germline V lookup: CDR1 SQVTM, CDR2 ANQGSEA. The CDR3 loop spans 13 amino acids. CDR3 amino acids: CSAARTENTEAFF. The DNA of the CDR3 is TGCAGCGCCGCCAGGACAGAGAACACTGAAGCTTTCTTT.

CDR3 protein: CASSSATGWGLDNYGYTF. The CDR3 nucleotides read TGTGCCAGCAGCTCCGCGACAGGGTGGGGTCTGGATAACTATGGCTACACCTTC. V usage is TRBV5-5 and J usage is TRBJ1-2; 7 bases align to TRBD1. Germline-derived CDR1 and CDR2 are SGHKS and YYEKEE (reference sequence). With 3 bases clipped from V and 1 base from J, the junction kept 15 bases outside the gene matches. This CDR3 has 18 amino acids.

This clonotype came up a few times. The chain joins TRBV25-1 to TRBJ2-5; TRBD1 agrees at 11 bases. V trimming: 3 bases; J trimming: 1 base; junction bases outside the gene matches: 7. CDR1 and CDR2 (germline): MGHDK, SYGVNS. The CDR3 sequence is 17 residues long. CDR3 loop: CASSDRDRGFPQETQYF. The CDR3 nucleotides read TGTGCCAGCAGTGACAGGGACAGGGGGTTTCCCCAAGAGACCCAGTACTTC.

This clonotype was recorded a few times. The chain uses TRBV6-1 and TRBJ1-2; no reliable D call. The germline V and J ends were trimmed by 5 bases and 4 bases, with 14 bases remaining between them. Germline V CDR1 and CDR2: MNHNS, SASEGT. The CDR3 has 14 amino acids. For the CDR3, the DNA is TGTGCCAGCAGTCCCTATCGGGAGATCTATGGCTACACCTTC. Translated: CASSPYREIYGYTF.

The rearrangement joins TRBV6-2 or TRBV6-3 to TRBJ2-7, with D tentatively TRBD1 or TRBD2 (6 bases each). V dropped 2 bases and J dropped 2 bases, with 19 bases sitting between them. Germline values: CDR1 MNHEY, CDR2 SVGEGT. The CDR3 has 17 amino acids. The CDR3 sequence: CASSYEGGTFSAYEQYF. The CDR3 DNA is TGTGCCAGCAGTTACGAGGGGGGAACGTTTTCTGCCTACGAGCAGTACTTC.

In this sample, this clonotype turned up a few times. This chain connects TRBV12-3 or TRBV12-4 to TRBJ2-3; D unclear. V lost 8 bases, J lost 3 bases, and 6 bases lay in between. The length of the CDR3 is 11 residues. The CDR3, as DNA: TGTGCCAGCGGTCAAACAGATACGCAGTATTTT. Its protein product is CASGQTDTQYF.

This clonotype was recorded a few times. The gene calls are TRBV12-3 or TRBV12-4 and TRBJ2-2; D uncertain. CDR3 length equals 16 residues. The V and J ends lost 3 bases and 6 bases respectively, with 17 bases between them. CDR3 in DNA: TGTGCCAGCAGTTTTATCCCCGTAGTTTCGGCCGGGGAGCTGTTTTTT. Encoded protein: CASSFIPVVSAGELFF.

This clonotype showed up just a few times. The rearrangement joins TRBV28 to TRBJ2-7, with D perhaps assigned TRBD1 or TRBD2 (5 bases each). V lost 4 bases to trimming and J lost 1 base, with 14 bases between them. Germline V gene lookup returns CDR1 MDHEN and CDR2 SYDVKM. This CDR3 has 15 amino acids. The CDR3 DNA follows: TGTGCCAGCAGTTACCAGGGACGGCAATCCTACGAGCAGTACTTC. It codes for CASSYQGRQSYEQYF.

This clonotype appeared a few times. The rearrangement joins TRBV7-9 to TRBJ2-7; the D call may be TRBD1 or TRBD2 (5 bases each). The CDR3 is 14 amino acids. Germline CDR1 SEHNR, CDR2 FQNEAQ (reference sequence). Trimming cost V 4 bases and J 2 bases, with 12 bases left between them. The CDR3, as DNA: TGTGCCAGCAGCTCTTCCGGGGCAGCCTACGAGCAGTACTTC. Translated, it gives CASSSSGAAYEQYF.

This clonotype was seen a handful of times. The CDR3 sequence: CASRASLAFWGTEAFF. CDR3 bases: TGTGCCAGCCGGGCGTCTTTGGCATTCTGGGGGACTGAAGCTTTCTTT. The chain employs TRBV25-1 and TRBJ1-1; a possible D gene is TRBD1 (5 bases). V lost 8 bases and J 5 bases, leaving 24 bases between the germline ends. The CDR3 runs 16 residues. Germline V gene data show CDR1 as MGHDK and CDR2 as SYGVNS.

This chain links TRBV14 with TRBJ2-2; possible D gene TRBD1, 5 bases. V shed 4 bases and J shed 7 bases, with 10 bases lying between them. CDR1 SGHDN and CDR2 FVKESK come from the germline V gene. This CDR3 is 13 amino acids long. The CDR3 nucleotides are TGTGCCAGCAGCCGGCAGGGTCACGGGGAGCTGTTTTTT. This gives the protein CASSRQGHGELFF.

J is TRBJ2-1 and V is TRBV12-3 or TRBV12-4; 9 nucleotides line up with TRBD2. The junction had 14 bases not matched to a gene; V was cut back by 7 bases and J by 13 bases. The CDR3 covers 14 residues. The CDR3 spells CASTSVGGGAKQFF. The CDR3 nucleotides are TGTGCCAGCACTTCAGTCGGCGGGGGGGCAAAACAGTTCTTC.

This clonotype was counted only a few times. An end of the junction differs from the germline gene, which may be a read error. The chain's CDR3 is CASSPEGGGASDF. The CDR3 DNA sequence: TGTGCCAGCAGCCCAGAAGGCGGGGGGGCCTCGGATTTT. The V and J genes are TRBV9 and TRBJ2-3, with TRBD2 identical over 9 bases. The CDR3 runs 13 residues. Looked up from germline, CDR1 is SGDLS and CDR2 is YYNGEE.

This chain uses TRBV20-1 with TRBJ1-1, with D possibly being TRBD1 (6 bases). V shed 8 bases and J shed 1 base, with 11 bases lying between them. Germline V lookup: CDR1 DFQATT, CDR2 SNEGSKA (reference sequence). The CDR3 sequence is 12 residues long. CDR3 coding DNA: TGCAGTTCCGGGGGCGGGAACACTGAAGCTTTCTTT. It translates to CSSGGGNTEAFF.

A few counts support this clonotype. The J gene is TRBJ2-3, the V gene TRBV20-1; D not resolved. Germline CDR1 reads DFQATT; CDR2 reads SNEGSKA (reference sequence). The CDR3 totals 14 residues. Trimming shortened V by 3 bases and J by 4 bases, and 14 bases separated the two germline ends. CDR3 bases: TGCAGTGCTAGTGAGTTCGCTTCCGCAGATACGCAGTATTTT. Amino acid sequence: CSASEFASADTQYF.